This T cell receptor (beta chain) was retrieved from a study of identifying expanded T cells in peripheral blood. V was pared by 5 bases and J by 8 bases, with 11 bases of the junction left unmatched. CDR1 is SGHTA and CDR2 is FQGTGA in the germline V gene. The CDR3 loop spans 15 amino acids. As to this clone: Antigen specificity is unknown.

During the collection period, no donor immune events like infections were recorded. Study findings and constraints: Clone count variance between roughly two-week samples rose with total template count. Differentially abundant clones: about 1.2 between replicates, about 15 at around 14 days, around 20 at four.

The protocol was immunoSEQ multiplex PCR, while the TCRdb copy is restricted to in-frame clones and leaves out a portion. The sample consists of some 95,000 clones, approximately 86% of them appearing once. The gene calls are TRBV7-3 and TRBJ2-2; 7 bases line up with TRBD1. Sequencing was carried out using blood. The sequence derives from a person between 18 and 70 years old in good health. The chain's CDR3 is CASSRTGDPVGELFF. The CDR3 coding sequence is TGTGCCAGCAGCCGTACAGGGGATCCCGTTGGGGAGCTGTTTTTT.